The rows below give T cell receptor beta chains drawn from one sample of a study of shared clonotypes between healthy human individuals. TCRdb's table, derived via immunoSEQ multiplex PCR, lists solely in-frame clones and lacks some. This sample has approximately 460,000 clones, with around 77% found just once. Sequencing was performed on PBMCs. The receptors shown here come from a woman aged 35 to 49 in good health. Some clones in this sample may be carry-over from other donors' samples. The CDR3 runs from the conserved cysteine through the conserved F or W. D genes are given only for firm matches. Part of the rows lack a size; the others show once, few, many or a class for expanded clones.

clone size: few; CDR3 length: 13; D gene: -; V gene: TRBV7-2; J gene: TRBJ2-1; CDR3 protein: CASSSVAYNEQFF; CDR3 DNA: TGTGCCAGCAGCAGTGTAGCTTACAATGAGCAGTTCTTC
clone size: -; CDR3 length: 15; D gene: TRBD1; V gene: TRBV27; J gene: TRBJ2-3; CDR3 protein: CASSVGTVSTDTQYF; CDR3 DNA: TGTGCCAGCAGCGTGGGGACAGTGAGCACAGATACGCAGTATTTT
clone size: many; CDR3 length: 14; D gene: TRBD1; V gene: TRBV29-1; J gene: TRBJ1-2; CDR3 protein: CSVEDYSRGLGYTF; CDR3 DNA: TGCAGCGTTGAAGATTATAGCAGGGGGCTCGGCTACACCTTC
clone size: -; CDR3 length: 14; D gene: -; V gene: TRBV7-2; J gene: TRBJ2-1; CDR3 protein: CASSPSISGNEQFF; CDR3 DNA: TGTGCCAGCAGCCCATCTATCTCTGGCAATGAGCAGTTCTTC
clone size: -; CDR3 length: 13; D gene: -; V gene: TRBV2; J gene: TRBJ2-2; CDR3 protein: CASSGRGGGELFF; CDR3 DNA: TGTGCCAGCAGTGGTCGGGGTGGCGGGGAGCTGTTTTTT
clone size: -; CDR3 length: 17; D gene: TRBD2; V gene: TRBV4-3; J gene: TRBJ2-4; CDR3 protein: CASSQDTSSGSRDIQYF; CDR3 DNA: TGCGCCAGCAGCCAAGATACCTCTAGCGGGAGTCGGGACATTCAGTACTTC
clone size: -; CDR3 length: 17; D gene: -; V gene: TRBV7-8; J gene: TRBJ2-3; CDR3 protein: CASSLAPSSASTDTQYF; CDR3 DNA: TGTGCCAGCAGCTTAGCGCCAAGTTCGGCTAGCACAGATACGCAGTATTTT
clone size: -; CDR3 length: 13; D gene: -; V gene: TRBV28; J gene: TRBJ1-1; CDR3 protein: CASSPADGNEAFF; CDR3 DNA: TGTGCCAGCAGTCCCGCGGACGGAAATGAAGCTTTCTTT
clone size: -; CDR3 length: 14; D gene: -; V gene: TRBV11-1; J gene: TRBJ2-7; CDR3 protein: CASSFGRLTYEQYF; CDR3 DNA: TGTGCCAGCAGCTTCGGGCGGTTGACCTACGAGCAGTACTTC
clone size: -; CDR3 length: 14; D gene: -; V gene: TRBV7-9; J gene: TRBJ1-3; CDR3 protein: CASRPRVRGNTIYF; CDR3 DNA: TGTGCCTCTCGTCCGAGGGTCCGTGGGAACACCATATATTTT
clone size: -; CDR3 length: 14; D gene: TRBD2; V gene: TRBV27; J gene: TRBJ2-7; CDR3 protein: CASRLGLAVYEQYF; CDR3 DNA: TGTGCCAGCAGGTTGGGACTAGCGGTCTACGAGCAGTACTTC
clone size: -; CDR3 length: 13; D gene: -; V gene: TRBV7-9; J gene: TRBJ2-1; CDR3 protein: CASSPTGEGEQFF; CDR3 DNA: TGTGCCAGCAGCCCGACAGGGGAGGGGGAGCAGTTCTTC
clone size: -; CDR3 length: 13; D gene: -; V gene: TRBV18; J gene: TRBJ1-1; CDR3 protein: CASSRAVNTEAFF; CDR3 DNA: TGTGCCAGCTCACGGGCTGTGAACACTGAAGCTTTCTTT
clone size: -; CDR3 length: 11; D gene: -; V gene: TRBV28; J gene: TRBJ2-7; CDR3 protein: CASRQAYEQYF; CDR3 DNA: TGTGCCAGCCGGCAGGCCTACGAGCAGTACTTC
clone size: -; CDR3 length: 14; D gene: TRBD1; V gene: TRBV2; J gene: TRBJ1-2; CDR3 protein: CASRRTGLDYGYTF; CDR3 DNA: TGTGCCAGCAGACGGACAGGGTTGGACTATGGCTACACCTTC
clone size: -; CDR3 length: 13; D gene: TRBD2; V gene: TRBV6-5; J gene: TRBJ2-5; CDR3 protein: CASALAGAETQYF; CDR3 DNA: TGTGCCAGCGCTCTAGCGGGAGCCGAGACCCAGTACTTC
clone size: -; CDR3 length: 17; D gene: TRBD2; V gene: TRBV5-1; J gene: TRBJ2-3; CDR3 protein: CASSLGTSGRVEDTQYF; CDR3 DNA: TGCGCCAGCAGCTTGGGGACTAGCGGGAGGGTGGAAGATACGCAGTATTTT
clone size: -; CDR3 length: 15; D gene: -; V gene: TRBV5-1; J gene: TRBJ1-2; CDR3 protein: CASSRGPREAEGYTF; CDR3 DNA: TGCGCCAGCAGCCGGGGACCGAGGGAGGCTGAAGGCTACACCTTC
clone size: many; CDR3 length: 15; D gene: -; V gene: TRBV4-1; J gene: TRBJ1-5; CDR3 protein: CASSQRLGGSQPQHF; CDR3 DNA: TGCGCCAGCAGCCAAAGATTAGGGGGAAGTCAGCCCCAGCATTTT
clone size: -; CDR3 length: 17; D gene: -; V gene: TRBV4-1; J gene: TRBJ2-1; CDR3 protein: CASSQVLRGPSYNEQFF; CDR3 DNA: TGCGCCAGCAGCCAAGTACTCCGGGGTCCCTCCTACAATGAGCAGTTCTTC
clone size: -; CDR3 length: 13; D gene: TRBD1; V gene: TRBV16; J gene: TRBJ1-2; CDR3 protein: CASSPRTGDGYTF; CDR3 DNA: TGTGCCAGCAGCCCTAGGACAGGGGATGGCTACACCTTC
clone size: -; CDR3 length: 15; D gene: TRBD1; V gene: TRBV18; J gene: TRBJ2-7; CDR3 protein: CASSPSGTGGYEQYF; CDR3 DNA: TGTGCCAGCTCACCATCCGGGACAGGGGGCTACGAGCAGTACTTC
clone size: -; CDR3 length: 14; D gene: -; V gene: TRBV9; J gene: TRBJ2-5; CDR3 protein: CASSPRYSQETQYF; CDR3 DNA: TGTGCCAGCAGCCCACGGTATAGCCAAGAGACCCAGTACTTC
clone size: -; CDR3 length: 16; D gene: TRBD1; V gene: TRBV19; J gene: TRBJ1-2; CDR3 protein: CASSIGKGGRGYGYTF; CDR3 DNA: TGTGCCAGTAGTATAGGGAAAGGGGGCAGGGGCTATGGCTACACCTTC
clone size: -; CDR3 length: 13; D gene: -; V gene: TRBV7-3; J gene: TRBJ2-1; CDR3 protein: CASSLGRRNEQFF; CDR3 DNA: TGTGCCAGCAGCTTAGGACGGAGAAATGAGCAGTTCTTC
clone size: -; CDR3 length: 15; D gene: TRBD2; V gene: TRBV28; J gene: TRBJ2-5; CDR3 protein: CASSLSAGDQETQYF; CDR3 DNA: TGTGCCAGCAGTTTGTCGGCGGGAGACCAAGAGACCCAGTACTTC
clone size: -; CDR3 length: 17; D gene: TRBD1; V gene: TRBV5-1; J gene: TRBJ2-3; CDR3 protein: CASSSQGASHSTDTQYF; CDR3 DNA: TGCGCCAGCAGCTCCCAGGGGGCGAGCCATAGCACAGATACGCAGTATTTT
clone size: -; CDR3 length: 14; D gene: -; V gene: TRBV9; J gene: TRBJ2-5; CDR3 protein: CASSLGPVVETQYF; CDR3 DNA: TGTGCCAGCAGCCTTGGACCTGTCGTGGAGACCCAGTACTTC
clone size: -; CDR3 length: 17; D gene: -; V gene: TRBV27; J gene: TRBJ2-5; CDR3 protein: CASSDLSISGRQETQYF; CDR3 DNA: TGTGCCAGCAGTGACCTTTCGATTAGCGGCCGCCAAGAGACCCAGTACTTC
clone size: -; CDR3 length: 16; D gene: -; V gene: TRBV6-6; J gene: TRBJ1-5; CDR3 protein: CASSYPQAGGNQPQHF; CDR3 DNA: TGTGCCAGCAGTTACCCCCAGGCAGGGGGCAATCAGCCCCAGCATTTT
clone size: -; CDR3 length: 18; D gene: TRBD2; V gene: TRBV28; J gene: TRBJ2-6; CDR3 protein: CASRASGRFLSGANVLTF; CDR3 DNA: TGTGCCAGCAGGGCTAGCGGGAGATTCCTCTCTGGGGCCAACGTCCTGACTTTC
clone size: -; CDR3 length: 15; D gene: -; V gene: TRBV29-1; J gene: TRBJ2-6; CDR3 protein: CSVALTHSGANVLTF; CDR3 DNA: TGCAGCGTTGCTCTTACCCACTCTGGGGCCAACGTCCTGACTTTC
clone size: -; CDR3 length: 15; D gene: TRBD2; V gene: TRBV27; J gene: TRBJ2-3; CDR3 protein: CASSPTSGSRGAQYF; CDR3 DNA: TGTGCCAGCAGTCCAACTAGCGGGAGTCGGGGGGCGCAGTATTTT
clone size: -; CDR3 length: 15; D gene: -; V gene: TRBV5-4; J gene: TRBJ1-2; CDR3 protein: CASSLVQGTNYGYTF; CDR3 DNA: TGTGCCAGCAGCTTGGTTCAGGGGACGAACTATGGCTACACCTTC
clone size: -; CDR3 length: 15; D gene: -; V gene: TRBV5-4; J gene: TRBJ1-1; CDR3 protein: CASSLAGIMNTEAFF; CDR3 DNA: TGTGCCAGCAGCTTGGCAGGGATAATGAACACTGAAGCTTTCTTT
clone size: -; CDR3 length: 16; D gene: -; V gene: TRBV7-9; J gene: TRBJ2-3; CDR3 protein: CASSPVGRTAADTQYF; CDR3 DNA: TGTGCCAGCAGCCCGGTGGGCAGGACAGCGGCAGATACGCAGTATTTT
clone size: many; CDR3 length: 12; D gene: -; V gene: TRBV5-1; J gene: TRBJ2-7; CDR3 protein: CASGSGAYEQYF; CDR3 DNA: TGCGCCAGCGGATCTGGGGCGTACGAGCAGTACTTC
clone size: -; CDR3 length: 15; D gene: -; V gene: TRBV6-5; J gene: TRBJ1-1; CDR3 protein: CASSYSFSLDTEAFF; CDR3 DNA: TGTGCCAGCAGTTACTCGTTTAGCCTTGACACTGAAGCTTTCTTT
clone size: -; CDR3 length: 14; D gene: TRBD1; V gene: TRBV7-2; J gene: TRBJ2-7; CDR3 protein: CASSLDRGRYEQYF; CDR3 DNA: TGTGCCAGCAGCTTGGACAGGGGGCGATACGAGCAGTACTTC
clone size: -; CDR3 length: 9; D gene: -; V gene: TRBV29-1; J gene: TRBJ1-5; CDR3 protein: CSVRGPQHF; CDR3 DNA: TGCAGCGTTCGTGGGCCCCAGCATTTT
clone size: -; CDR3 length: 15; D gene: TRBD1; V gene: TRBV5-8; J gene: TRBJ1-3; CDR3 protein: CASSQGTGDGNTIYF; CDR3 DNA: TGTGCCAGCAGCCAGGGGACAGGGGATGGAAACACCATATATTTT
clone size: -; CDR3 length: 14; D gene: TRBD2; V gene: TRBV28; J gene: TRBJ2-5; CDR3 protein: CASSGLAGLETQYF; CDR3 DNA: TGTGCCAGCAGTGGACTAGCGGGACTGGAGACCCAGTACTTC
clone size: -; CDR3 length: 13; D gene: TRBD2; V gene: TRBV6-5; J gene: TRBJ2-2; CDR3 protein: CASSPSGTGELFF; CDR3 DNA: TGTGCCAGCAGTCCTAGCGGGACCGGGGAGCTGTTTTTT
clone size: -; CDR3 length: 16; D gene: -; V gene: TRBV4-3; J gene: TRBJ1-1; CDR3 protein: CASSQDLGASGSEAFF; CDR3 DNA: TGCGCCAGCAGCCAAGATTTGGGGGCGTCGGGTTCTGAAGCTTTCTTT
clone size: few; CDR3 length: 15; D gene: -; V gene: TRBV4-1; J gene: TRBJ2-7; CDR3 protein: CASSLEGGQSYEQYF; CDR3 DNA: TGCGCCAGCAGCCTAGAGGGGGGCCAATCCTACGAGCAGTACTTC
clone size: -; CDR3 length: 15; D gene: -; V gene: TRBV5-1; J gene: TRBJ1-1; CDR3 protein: CASSSREGGNTEAFF; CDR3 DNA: TGCGCCAGCAGCTCTAGGGAGGGAGGGAACACTGAAGCTTTCTTT
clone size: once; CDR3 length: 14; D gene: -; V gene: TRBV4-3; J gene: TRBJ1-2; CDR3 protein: CASSKDVNDYGYTF; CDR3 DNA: TGCGCCAGCTCTAAGGACGTGAATGACTATGGCTACACCTTC
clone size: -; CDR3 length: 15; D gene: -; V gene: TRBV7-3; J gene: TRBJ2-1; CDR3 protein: CASSPKGGSYNEQFF; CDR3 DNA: TGTGCCAGCAGCCCAAAGGGGGGCTCCTACAATGAGCAGTTCTTC
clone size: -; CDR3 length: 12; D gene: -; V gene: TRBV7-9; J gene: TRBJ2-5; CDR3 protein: CASSLTEETQYF; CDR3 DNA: TGTGCCAGCAGCTTGACAGAAGAGACCCAGTACTTC
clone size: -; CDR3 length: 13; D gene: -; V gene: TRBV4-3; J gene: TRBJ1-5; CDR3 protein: CASSQVLNQPQHF; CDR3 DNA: TGCGCCAGCAGCCAAGTCTTAAATCAGCCCCAGCATTTT
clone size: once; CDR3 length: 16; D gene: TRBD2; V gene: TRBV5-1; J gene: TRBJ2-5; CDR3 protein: CASSPGTSGRQETQYF; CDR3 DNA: TGCGCCAGCAGCCCCGGGACTAGCGGGAGGCAAGAGACCCAGTACTTC
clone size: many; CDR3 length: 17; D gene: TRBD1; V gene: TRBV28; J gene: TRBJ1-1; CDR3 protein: CASRPNRGKGWNTEAFF; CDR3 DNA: TGTGCCAGCAGACCAAACAGGGGGAAGGGGTGGAACACTGAAGCTTTCTTT
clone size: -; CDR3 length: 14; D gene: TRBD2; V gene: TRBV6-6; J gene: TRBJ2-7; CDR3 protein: CASRPPSGAYEQYF; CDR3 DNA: TGTGCCAGCAGACCCCCTAGCGGAGCTTACGAGCAGTACTTC
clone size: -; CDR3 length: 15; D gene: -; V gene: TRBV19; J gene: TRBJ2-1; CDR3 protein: CASSKGGDPYNEQFF; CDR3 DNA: TGTGCCAGTAGTAAGGGGGGGGACCCGTACAATGAGCAGTTCTTC
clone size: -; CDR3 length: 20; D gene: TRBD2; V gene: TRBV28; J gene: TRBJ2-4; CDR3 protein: CASSLFPGTSTTLAKNIQYF; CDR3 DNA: TGTGCCAGCAGTTTATTCCCAGGGACTAGCACGACGCTAGCCAAAAACATTCAGTACTTC
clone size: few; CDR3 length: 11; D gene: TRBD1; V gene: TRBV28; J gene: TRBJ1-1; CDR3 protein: CASRDRDEAFF; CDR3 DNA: TGTGCCAGCAGAGACAGGGATGAAGCTTTCTTT
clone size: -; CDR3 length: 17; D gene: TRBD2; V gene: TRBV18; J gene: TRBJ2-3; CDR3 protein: CASSRGILAASTDTQYF; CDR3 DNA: TGTGCCAGCTCACGGGGTATACTAGCGGCTAGCACAGATACGCAGTATTTT
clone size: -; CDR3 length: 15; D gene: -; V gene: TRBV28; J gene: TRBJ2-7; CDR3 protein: CASTQESLVSYEQYF; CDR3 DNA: TGTGCCAGCACCCAGGAGAGCCTAGTCTCCTACGAGCAGTACTTC
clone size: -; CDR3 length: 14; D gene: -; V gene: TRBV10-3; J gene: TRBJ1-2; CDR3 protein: CAISEGGRLYGYTF; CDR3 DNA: TGTGCCATCAGTGAGGGTGGCAGATTGTATGGCTACACCTTC
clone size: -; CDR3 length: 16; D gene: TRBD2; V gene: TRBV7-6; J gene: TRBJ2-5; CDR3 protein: CASSRRLAELQETQYF; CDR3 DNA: TGTGCCAGCAGCCGAAGACTAGCGGAGCTCCAAGAGACCCAGTACTTC